This TCR beta chain was identified in a study of blood T cell repertoires in COVID-19. Study background: Collection of acute and convalescent COVID-19 samples took place in the United States, Italy and Spain. Sample material is recorded as cDNA or gDNA derived from T cells, B-cell-depleted T cells, or PBMCs.

Recovered status applied to Cohort 3 donors who had two consecutive negative PCRs. It also applied to those with clearance or with symptom resolution. Repertoires were generated with immunoSEQ multiplex PCR, while TCRdb's copy carries only in-frame clones and drops some. The data hold 310,000 or so clones, with approximately 90% observed a single time. The receptor's source is a woman in her late teens or twenties who had recovered from COVID-19. Sequencing was performed on PBMCs or T cells enriched from blood (not recorded which).

The CDR3 loop reads CASSSFSGEKLFF. As DNA, the CDR3 is TGTGCCAGCAGCAGCTTCTCCGGGGAAAAACTGTTTTTT. This chain uses TRBV7-9 with TRBJ1-4, with D hard to call. The CDR3 length is 13 residues. V dropped 5 bases and J dropped 8 bases, with 12 bases sitting between them. Germline loops: CDR1 SEHNR, CDR2 FQNEAQ (reference sequence).